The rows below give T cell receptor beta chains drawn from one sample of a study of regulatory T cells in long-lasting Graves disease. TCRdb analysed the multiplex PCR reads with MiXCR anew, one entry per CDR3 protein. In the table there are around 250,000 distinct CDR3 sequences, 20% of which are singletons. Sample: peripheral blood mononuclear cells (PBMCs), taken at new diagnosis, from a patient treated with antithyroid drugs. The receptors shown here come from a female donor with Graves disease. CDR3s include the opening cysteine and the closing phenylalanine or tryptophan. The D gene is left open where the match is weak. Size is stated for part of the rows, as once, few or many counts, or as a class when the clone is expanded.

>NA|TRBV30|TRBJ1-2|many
TGTGCCTGGAGTCCCGGGCTGCATGGCTACACCTTC
CAWSPGLHGYTF
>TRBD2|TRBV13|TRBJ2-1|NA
TGTGCCAGCAACCCTAGCGGGAGGGGTAATGAGCAGTTCTTC
CASNPSGRGNEQFF
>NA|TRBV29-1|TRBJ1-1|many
TGCAGCGCCCGGGGGGGGCATAGGAACACTGAAGCTTTCTTT
CSARGGHRNTEAFF
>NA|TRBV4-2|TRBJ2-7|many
TGTGCCAGCAGCCAAGGTTCCGGGCTTGGCCGATCCGAGCAGTACTTC
CASSQGSGLGRSEQYF
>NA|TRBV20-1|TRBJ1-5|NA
TGCAGTGGCCGCGCCGGGGGCGGGCATCAGCCCCAGCATTTT
CSGRAGGGHQPQHF
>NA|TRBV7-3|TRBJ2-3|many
TGTGCCAGCAGCCCCGGACTTTCCACAGATACGCAGTATTTT
CASSPGLSTDTQYF
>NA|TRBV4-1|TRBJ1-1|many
TGCGCCAGCAGCCAAGATCGGGTCAACAGGAACACTGAAGCTTTCTTT
CASSQDRVNRNTEAFF
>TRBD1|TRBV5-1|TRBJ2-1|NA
TGCGCCAGCAGCCCCGCGACCGGGACAGGTTACAATGAGCAGTTCTTC
CASSPATGTGYNEQFF
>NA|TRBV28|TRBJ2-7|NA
TGTGCCAGCAGCCCAGGACGGGGAATCTCCTACGAGCAGTACTTC
CASSPGRGISYEQYF
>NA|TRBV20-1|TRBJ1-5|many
TGCAGTGCTAATAAACCAGGGAGCAATCAGCCCCAGCATTTT
CSANKPGSNQPQHF
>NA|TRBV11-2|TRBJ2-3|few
TGTGCCACCAGTGATTTTCCAGATACGCAGTATTTT
CATSDFPDTQYF
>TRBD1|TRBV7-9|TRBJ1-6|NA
TGTGCCAGCAGCACAGAGGGACAGGGGTCGGCACCCCTCCACTTT
CASSTEGQGSAPLHF
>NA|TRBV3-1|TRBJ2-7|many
TGTGCCAGCAGCCAAGGTTACACCTACGTCTACGAGCAGTACTTC
CASSQGYTYVYEQYF
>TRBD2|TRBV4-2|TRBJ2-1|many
TGTGCCAGCAGCCAAGATGCTAGCGGGTACAATGAGCAGTTCTTC
CASSQDASGYNEQFF
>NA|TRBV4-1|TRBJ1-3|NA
TGCGCCAGCAGCCAAGATGGCGGCAGGACCTCTGGAAACACCATATATTTT
CASSQDGGRTSGNTIYF
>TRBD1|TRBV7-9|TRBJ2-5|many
TGTGCCAGCAGCTTCACAGGGGGCTTAGAGACCCAGTACTTC
CASSFTGGLETQYF
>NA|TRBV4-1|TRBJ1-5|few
TGCGCCAGCAGCCCAGGTCAGGATCATAGCAATCAGCCCCAGCATTTT
CASSPGQDHSNQPQHF
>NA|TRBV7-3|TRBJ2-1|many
TGTGCCAGCAGCCTAGCGTTCAGCTCCTACAATGAGCAGTTCTTC
CASSLAFSSYNEQFF
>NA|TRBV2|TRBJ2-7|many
TGTGCCAGCAGAGATTACGGGAGCTCCTACGAGCAGTACTTC
CASRDYGSSYEQYF
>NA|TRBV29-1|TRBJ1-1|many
TGCAGCGCCTCACTGAACACTGAAGCTTTCTTT
CSASLNTEAFF
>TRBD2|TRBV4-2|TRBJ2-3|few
TGTGCCAGCAGCCAGGAGGGACTAGCGGGATACCAACCCCTTAGCACAGATACGCAGTATTTT
CASSQEGLAGYQPLSTDTQYF
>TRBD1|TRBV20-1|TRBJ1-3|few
TGCAGTGCTAGAGGACAGGGTAGAAACACCATATATTTT
CSARGQGRNTIYF
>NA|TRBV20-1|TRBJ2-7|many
TGCAGTGCTAGAGATATTCGGGGGTCCTACGAGCAGTACTTC
CSARDIRGSYEQYF
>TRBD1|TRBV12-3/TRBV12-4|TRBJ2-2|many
TGTGCCAGCAGTCTCGACAGGGTCGGGACCGGGGAGCTGTTTTTT
CASSLDRVGTGELFF
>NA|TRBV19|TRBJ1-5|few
TGTGCCAGTAGTATAACCTCTATCCAGCCCCAGCATTTT
CASSITSIQPQHF
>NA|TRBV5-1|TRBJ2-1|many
TGCGCCAGCAGCTTGTGGGGTACCCATGAGCAGTTCTTC
CASSLWGTHEQFF
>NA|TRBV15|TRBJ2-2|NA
TGTGCCACCAGATATCCTCGGCAGGGATGGATGGGGGAGCTGTTTTTT
CATRYPRQGWMGELFF
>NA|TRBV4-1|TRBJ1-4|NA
TGCGCCAGCAGCCAATATCTGGGCGGATCTAATGAAAAACTGTTTTTT
CASSQYLGGSNEKLFF
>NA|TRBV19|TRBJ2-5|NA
TGTGCCAGTAGTAGGAGCACCGAAGAGACCCAGTACTTC
CASSRSTEETQYF
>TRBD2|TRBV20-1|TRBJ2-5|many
TGCAGTGCTAGAGGCGGGAGGGTCGAGACCCAGTACTTC
CSARGGRVETQYF
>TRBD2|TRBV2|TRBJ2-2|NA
TGTGCCAGCAGTGAAGCCGGACTAGCGGCAGCGAACACCGGGGAGCTGTTTTTT
CASSEAGLAAANTGELFF
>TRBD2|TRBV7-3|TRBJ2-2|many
TGTGCCAGCAGCTTAGCCCTTAGCGGGGGGAACACCGGGGAGCTGTTTTTT
CASSLALSGGNTGELFF
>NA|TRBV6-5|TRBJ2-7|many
TGTGCCAGCAGTTACTCGCGGGGGAGGGACAGAACACCCTACGAGCAGTACTTC
CASSYSRGRDRTPYEQYF
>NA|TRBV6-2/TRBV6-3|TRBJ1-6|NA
TGTGCCAGCAGACGACAGGATTCACCCCTCCACTTT
CASRRQDSPLHF
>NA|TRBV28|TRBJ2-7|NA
TGTGCCAGCAGTCACAGACAGGACGGCACCTACGAGCAGTACTTC
CASSHRQDGTYEQYF
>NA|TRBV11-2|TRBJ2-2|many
TGTGCCAGCAGCCAGCAAGGGTCGTCACCCGGGGAGCTGTTTTTT
CASSQQGSSPGELFF
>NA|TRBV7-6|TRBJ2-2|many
TGTGCCAGCAGCTCTAGTCAGGGCACCGGGGAGCTGTTTTTT
CASSSSQGTGELFF
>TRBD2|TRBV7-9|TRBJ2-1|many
TGTGCCAGCAGCTTCTCTAGCGGGAGAGCATACAATGAGCAGTTCTTC
CASSFSSGRAYNEQFF
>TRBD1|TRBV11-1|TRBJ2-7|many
TGTGCCAGCAGGAGGGACAGGGGAAGGTACGAGCAGTACTTC
CASRRDRGRYEQYF
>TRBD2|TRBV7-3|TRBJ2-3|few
TGTGCCAGCAGTCCGACTAGCGGGAGTGGTGGCACAGATACGCAGTATTTT
CASSPTSGSGGTDTQYF
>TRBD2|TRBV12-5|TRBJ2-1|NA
TGTGCTAGTGGGGGGGGAAGGGTCTCGGGACTAGCAGACAATGAGCAGTTCTTC
CASGGGRVSGLADNEQFF
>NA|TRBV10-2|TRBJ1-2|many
TGCGCCAGCAGTCTCACCGACTATGGCTACACCTTC
CASSLTDYGYTF